Presented here are 21 T cell receptor beta chains from one specimen sequenced in a study of blood T cells in healthy people across ages. The authors ran a second PCR of 7 to 11 cycles using a sample-barcoded 5' primer and a J-beta primer mix. TCRdb re-called the 5' RACE reads with MiXCR, one entry per CDR3 protein. The table lists roughly 650,000 distinct CDR3 sequences, roughly 32% of them singletons. Sequencing was done on a sample of blood. The receptors here all came from an elderly woman in good health.

A word on this clonotype: This clone may be a read error of a much larger clone one base away. The gene calls are TRBV7-8 and TRBJ1-4; 8 bases match TRBD1. CDR1 SGHVS and CDR2 FQNEAQ come from the germline V gene. J was trimmed by 7 bases and V by 5 bases; bases with no gene match: 6. This CDR3 contains 14 residues. The CDR3 region has the DNA TGTGCCAGCAGCCCCAGGACAGGGCTTGAAAAACTGTTTTTT. This translates into CASSPRTGLEKLFF.

In its sample, this clonotype was seen many times. The CDR3 DNA is TGTGCCAGCAGCCTAGGGGTAGCGGGGGGCGATGAGCAGTTCTTC. Its translation: CASSLGVAGGDEQFF. V is TRBV7-3 and J is TRBJ2-1; 10 positions match TRBD2. Germline lookup yields CDR1 SGHTA and CDR2 FQGTGA. The CDR3 contains 15 residues. With V trimmed by 5 bases and J by 8 bases, 9 bases remained unmatched.

This clonotype showed up just a few times. This may stem from a read error, because a much larger clone lies one nucleotide away. This rearrangement joins TRBV12-3 or TRBV12-4 to TRBJ2-1; 7 nucleotides match TRBD1. The CDR3 loop spans 15 amino acids. V gave up 5 bases and J gave up 10 bases; unmatched junction bases: 14. The CDR3 sequence is CASSPRVQGSYEQFF. In DNA form, the CDR3 reads TGTGCCAGCAGTCCCCGAGTACAGGGGTCCTACGAGCAGTTCTTC.

This clonotype was found many times. V is TRBV3-1 and J is TRBJ2-7; D unclear. The CDR3 extends over 13 amino acids. Trimming pared 0 bases from V and 8 bases from J, leaving 11 bases between. Germline V CDR1 and CDR2: LGHDT, YNNKEL (reference sequence). The CDR3 region is CASSQDRVTKQYF. CDR3 DNA sequence: TGTGCCAGCAGCCAAGATCGGGTCACCAAGCAGTACTTC.

The chain is built from TRBV7-9 and TRBJ2-5; 11 bases align to TRBD1. Germline CDR1 is SEHNR and CDR2 is FQNEAQ (reference sequence). The CDR3 loop spans 15 amino acids. J lost 5 bases, V lost 5 bases, and 7 bases had no gene match. The CDR3 region has the DNA TGTGCCAGCAGCACGGACAGGGGGCGCCTGGAGACCCAGTACTTC. Translated, it gives CASSTDRGRLETQYF.

This clonotype appeared many times. This chain links TRBV7-2 with TRBJ2-3, with TRBD2 identical over 10 bases. There are 17 residues in the CDR3. Unmatched junction bases numbered 4, after V lost 1 base and J lost 0 bases. Germline CDR1 is SGHTA and CDR2 is FQGNSA. The CDR3 nucleotides read TGTGCCAGCAGCTTAGGGGTAGCGGGGGGCAGCACAGATACGCAGTATTTT. Protein product: CASSLGVAGGSTDTQYF.

CDR3 sequence reads: CASWGWRGRNTEAFF. CDR3 nucleotides: TGTGCCAGCTGGGGTTGGCGGGGACGGAACACTGAAGCTTTCTTT. The V gene is TRBV6-5, the J gene TRBJ1-1; TRBD1 is a possible D gene (5 bases). Trimming removed 8 bases at V and 1 base at J, with 17 bases between. Germline-derived CDR1 and CDR2 are MNHEY and SVGAGI. The CDR3 runs 15 residues.

This clonotype was counted at least ten times. The V call is TRBV20-1, the J call TRBJ1-5; a weak D match, TRBD1 (5 bases). The CDR3 is 12 residues long. V was trimmed by 5 bases and J by 10 bases, leaving 15 bases between them. CDR1 is DFQATT, CDR2 SNEGSKA, per germline (reference sequence). CDR3 sequence: CSAGQGDTPQHF. CDR3 bases: TGCAGTGCTGGCCAGGGTGACACTCCCCAGCATTTT.

The rearrangement joins TRBV7-8 to TRBJ2-3, with 9 bases lining up with TRBD2. This CDR3 has 16 residues. Germline assignment: CDR1 SGHVS and CDR2 FQNEAQ. After removal of 3 bases from V and 2 bases from J, the junction contained 6 bases not matched to a gene. CDR3 sequence reads: CASSFGTSPATDTQYF. CDR3 coding DNA: TGTGCCAGCAGCTTCGGGACTAGCCCTGCCACAGATACGCAGTATTTT.

This clonotype was observed many times. The V and J genes are TRBV7-2 and TRBJ1-6; possibly TRBD1 for D (6 bases). The CDR3 is 16 residues long. Per germline, CDR1 SGHTA and CDR2 FQGNSA. Trimming took off 7 bases at V and 9 bases at J, with 22 bases between the two ends. Written as DNA, the CDR3 is TGTGCCAGCATGCCTAAGGGGGGTGGACGTCCTTCACCCCTCCACTTT. Its protein is CASMPKGGGRPSPLHF.

This clonotype was counted at least ten times. The chain has TRBV28 and TRBJ2-4, with D uncertain. The CDR3 has 14 residues. From germline, CDR1 is MDHEN and CDR2 SYDVKM. Trimming pared 1 base from V and 1 base from J, leaving 5 bases between. DNA for the CDR3: TGTGCCAGCAGTTTATTAGTGGCCAAAAACATTCAGTACTTC. Protein sequence: CASSLLVAKNIQYF.

This clonotype appeared a few times. This sequence may be a read error, since a much larger clone differs from it by one base. The chain combines TRBV10-3 with TRBJ2-6; 9 nucleotides line up with TRBD1. CDR1 is ENHRY, CDR2 SYGVKD, per germline. This CDR3 is built from 19 residues. As DNA, the CDR3 is TGTGCCATCAGTGAAGAAAAGGGACAGGGTGTCTCTGGGGCCAACGTCCGGACTTTC. Protein sequence: CAISEEKGQGVSGANVRTF.

This clonotype was picked up a small number of times. V gene TRBV20-1 combines with J gene TRBJ1-3, with unresolved D. This CDR3 has 14 residues. The germline V and J ends were trimmed by 5 bases and 0 bases, with 11 bases remaining between them. From germline, CDR1 is DFQATT and CDR2 SNEGSKA (reference sequence). CDR3 in DNA: TGCAGTGCTCGCCCGCCCTTCTCTGGAAACACCATATATTTT. Amino acids: CSARPPFSGNTIYF.

Regarding this clonotype: This may be a read error, as it is one base from a much larger clone. This rearrangement joins TRBV13 to TRBJ2-1; TRBD1 aligns across 8 bases. CDR1 and CDR2 from the germline V gene are PRHDT and FYEKMQ (reference sequence). This CDR3 region has 15 residues. V lost 4 bases to trimming and J lost 10 bases; unmatched junction nucleotides: 12. The CDR3 here is CASSSRQGFRYEQFF. The DNA of the CDR3 is TGTGCCAGCAGCTCCCGACAGGGGTTTAGATACGAGCAGTTCTTC.

On this clonotype itself: Just one base apart from a much larger clone, this may be a read error. This chain links TRBV15 with TRBJ2-7; tentatively, D is TRBD1 (5 bases). CDR3 length equals 16 residues. Germline CDR1 reads LNHNV; CDR2 reads YYDKDF (reference sequence). Trimming left V 0 bases short and J 2 bases short, with 14 bases between. The CDR3 protein is CATSRETGRATYEQYF. CDR3 nucleotides: TGTGCCACCAGCAGAGAAACAGGAAGAGCCACCTACGAGCAGTACTTC.

This clonotype was detected many times. A single base separates this from a much larger clone, so it may be a read error. The chain uses TRBV10-3 and TRBJ2-4; unclear D gene. This CDR3 has 11 residues. Germline lookup yields CDR1 ENHRY and CDR2 SYGVKD. The CDR3: CAIRESSIQYF. The DNA of the CDR3 is TGTGCCATCAGGGAGTCGTCGATTCAGTACTTC.

Written as DNA, the CDR3 is TGCAGTGCTCCTCAACCGACTAGCGGGATAGGATACGAGCAGTACTTC. It yields the protein CSAPQPTSGIGYEQYF. The rearrangement links TRBV20-1 to TRBJ2-7, with 11 bases identical to TRBD2. The CDR3 extends over 16 amino acids. From germline, CDR1 is DFQATT and CDR2 SNEGSKA (reference sequence). Losses at the gene ends were 5 bases for V and 4 bases for J; bases not matched to a gene: 13.

In this sample, this clonotype turned up a few times. The chain joins TRBV2 to TRBJ1-4; 8 nucleotides align to TRBD1. The V gene end was trimmed by 6 bases and the J gene end by 7 bases; junction bases not matched to a gene: 10. In germline, CDR1 is SNHLY, CDR2 FYNNEI. CDR3 length: 15 residues. CDR3 loop: CASRDRANVGEKLFF. For the CDR3, the DNA is TGTGCCAGCAGGGACAGGGCTAATGTTGGTGAAAAACTGTTTTTT.

This clonotype occurred a few times. The chain recombines TRBV28 with TRBJ1-2; the D gene is possibly TRBD1 (5 bases). Trimming removed 4 bases from V and 4 bases from J, with 22 bases in between. CDR1 and CDR2 (germline): MDHEN, SYDVKM. The CDR3 covers 17 residues. Written as DNA, the CDR3 is TGTGCCAGCAGTTCTTCAACGGCGGGGCCCTCCATCTATGGCTACACCTTC. Its protein is CASSSSTAGPSIYGYTF.

This clonotype was seen repeatedly, ten times or more. The rearrangement uses TRBV5-1 and TRBJ1-2, with 9 bases aligning to TRBD1. J was trimmed by 11 bases and V by 0 bases; bases with no gene match: 8. Germline V gives CDR1 SGHRS, CDR2 YFSETQ. The CDR3 covers 14 residues. The CDR3 sequence: CASSLAGTGNSYTF. DNA for the CDR3: TGCGCCAGCAGCTTGGCCGGGACAGGGAATAGTTACACCTTC.

Only a few counts were recorded for this clonotype. A read error may be the cause here, since a much bigger clone is one base away. The chain combines TRBV7-2 with TRBJ2-3, with D possibly TRBD2 on 6 matching bases. The CDR3 is 15 residues long. Germline V gene data show CDR1 as SGHTA and CDR2 as FQGNSA. CDR3: CAGSLEPGRTDTQYF. The CDR3 nucleotides read TGTGCCGGCAGCTTAGAGCCGGGGAGGACAGATACGCAGTATTTT.